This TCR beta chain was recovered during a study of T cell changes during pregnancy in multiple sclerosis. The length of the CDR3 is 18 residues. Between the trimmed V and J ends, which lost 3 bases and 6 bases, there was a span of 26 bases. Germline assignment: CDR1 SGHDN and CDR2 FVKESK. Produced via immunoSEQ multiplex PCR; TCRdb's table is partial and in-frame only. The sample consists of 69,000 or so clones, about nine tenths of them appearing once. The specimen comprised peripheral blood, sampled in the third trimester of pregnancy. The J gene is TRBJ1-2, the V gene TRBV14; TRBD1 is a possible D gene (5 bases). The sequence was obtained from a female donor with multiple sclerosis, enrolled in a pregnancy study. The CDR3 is CASSHTEKWGGGPNGYTF. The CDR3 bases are TGTGCCAGCAGCCATACTGAGAAATGGGGCGGTGGGCCCAATGGCTACACCTTC.